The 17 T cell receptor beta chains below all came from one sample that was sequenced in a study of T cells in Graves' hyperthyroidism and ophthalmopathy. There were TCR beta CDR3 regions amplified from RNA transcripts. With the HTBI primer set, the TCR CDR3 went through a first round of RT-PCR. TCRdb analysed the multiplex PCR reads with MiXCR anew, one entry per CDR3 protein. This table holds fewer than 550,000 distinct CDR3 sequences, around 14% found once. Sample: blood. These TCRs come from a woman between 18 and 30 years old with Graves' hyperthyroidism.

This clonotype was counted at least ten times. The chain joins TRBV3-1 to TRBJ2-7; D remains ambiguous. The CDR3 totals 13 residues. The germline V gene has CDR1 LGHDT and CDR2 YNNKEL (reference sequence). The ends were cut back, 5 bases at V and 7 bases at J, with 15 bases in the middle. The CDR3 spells CASSTKPLGEQYF. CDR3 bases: TGTGCCAGCAGCACGAAGCCTCTCGGGGAGCAGTACTTC.

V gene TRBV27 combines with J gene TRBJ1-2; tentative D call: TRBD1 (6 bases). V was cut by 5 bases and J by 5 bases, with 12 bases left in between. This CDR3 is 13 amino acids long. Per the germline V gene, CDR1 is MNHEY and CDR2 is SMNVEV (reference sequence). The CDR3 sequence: CASSPGHGYGYTF. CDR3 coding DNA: TGTGCCAGCAGTCCGGGACATGGGTATGGCTACACCTTC.

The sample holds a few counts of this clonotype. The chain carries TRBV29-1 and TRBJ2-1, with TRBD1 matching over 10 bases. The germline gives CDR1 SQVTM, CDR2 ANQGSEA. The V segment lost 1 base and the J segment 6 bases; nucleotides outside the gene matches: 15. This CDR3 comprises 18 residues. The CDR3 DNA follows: TGCAGCGTTGAAGGGGATTTGGACAGGGGGTGGAGTCGCAATGAGCAGTTCTTC. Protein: CSVEGDLDRGWSRNEQFF.

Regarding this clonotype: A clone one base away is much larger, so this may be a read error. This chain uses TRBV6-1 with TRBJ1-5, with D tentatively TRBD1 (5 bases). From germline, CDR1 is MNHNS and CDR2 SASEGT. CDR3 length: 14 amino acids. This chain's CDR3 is CASSQAQGHPPQHF. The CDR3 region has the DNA TGTGCCAGCAGTCAAGCTCAGGGTCATCCGCCCCAGCATTTT.

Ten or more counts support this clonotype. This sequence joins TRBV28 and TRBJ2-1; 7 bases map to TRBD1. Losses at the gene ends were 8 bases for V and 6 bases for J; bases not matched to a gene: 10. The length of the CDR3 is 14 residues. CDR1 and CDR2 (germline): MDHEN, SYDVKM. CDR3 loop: CASLPGPGGNEQFF. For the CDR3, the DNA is TGTGCCAGCCTACCGGGGCCAGGGGGCAATGAGCAGTTCTTC.

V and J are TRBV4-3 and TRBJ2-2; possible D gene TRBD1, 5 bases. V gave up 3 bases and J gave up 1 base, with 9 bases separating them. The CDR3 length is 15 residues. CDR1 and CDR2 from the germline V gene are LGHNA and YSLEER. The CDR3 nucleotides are TGCGCCAGCAGCCAGGGGCAGAGGAACACCGGGGAGCTGTTTTTT. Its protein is CASSQGQRNTGELFF.

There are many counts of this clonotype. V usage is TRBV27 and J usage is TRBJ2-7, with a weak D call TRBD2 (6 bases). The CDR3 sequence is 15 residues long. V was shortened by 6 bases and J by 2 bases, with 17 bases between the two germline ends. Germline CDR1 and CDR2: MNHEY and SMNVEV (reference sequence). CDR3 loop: CASRKPAGGTYEQYF. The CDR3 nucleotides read TGTGCCAGCAGAAAGCCTGCCGGGGGAACCTACGAGCAGTACTTC.

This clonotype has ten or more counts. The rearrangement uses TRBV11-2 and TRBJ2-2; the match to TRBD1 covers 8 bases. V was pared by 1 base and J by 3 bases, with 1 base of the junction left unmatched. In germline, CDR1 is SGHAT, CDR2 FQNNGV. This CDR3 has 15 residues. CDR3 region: CASSLGTGYTGELFF. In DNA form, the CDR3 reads TGTGCCAGCAGCTTAGGGACAGGGTACACCGGGGAGCTGTTTTTT.

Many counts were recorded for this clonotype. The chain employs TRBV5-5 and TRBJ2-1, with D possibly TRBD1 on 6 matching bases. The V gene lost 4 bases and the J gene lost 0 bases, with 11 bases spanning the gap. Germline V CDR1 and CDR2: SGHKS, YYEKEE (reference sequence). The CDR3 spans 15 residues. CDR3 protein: CASSVDRSSYNEQFF. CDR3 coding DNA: TGTGCCAGCAGCGTTGACAGGAGCTCCTACAATGAGCAGTTCTTC. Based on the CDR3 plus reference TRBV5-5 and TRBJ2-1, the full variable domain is DAGVTQSPTHLIKTRGQQVTLRCSPISGHKSVSWYQQVLGQGPQFIFQYYEKEERGRGNFPDRFSARQFPNYSSELNVNALLLGDSALYLCASSVDRSSYNEQFFGPGTRLTVL.

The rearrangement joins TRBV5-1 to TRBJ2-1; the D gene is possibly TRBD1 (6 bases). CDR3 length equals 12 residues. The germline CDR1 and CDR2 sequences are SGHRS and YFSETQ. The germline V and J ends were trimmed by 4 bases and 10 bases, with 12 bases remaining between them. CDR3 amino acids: CASSAQGKEQFF. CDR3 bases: TGCGCCAGCAGCGCCCAGGGGAAGGAGCAGTTCTTC.

CDR3 residues: CATSRALGEQFF. The CDR3 DNA sequence: TGTGCCACCAGCAGAGCCCTCGGTGAGCAGTTCTTC. The chain combines TRBV15 with TRBJ2-1; D is ambiguous. Germline V gene data show CDR1 as LNHNV and CDR2 as YYDKDF (reference sequence). This CDR3 has 12 amino acids. V lost 1 base and J 9 bases, leaving 7 bases between the germline ends.

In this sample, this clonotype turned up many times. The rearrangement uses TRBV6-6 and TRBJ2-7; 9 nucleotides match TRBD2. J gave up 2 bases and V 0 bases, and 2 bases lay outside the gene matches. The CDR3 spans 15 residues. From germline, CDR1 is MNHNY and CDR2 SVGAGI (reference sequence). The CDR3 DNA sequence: TGTGCCAGCAGTTACTCGGGCGGGAGGGCCTACGAGCAGTACTTC. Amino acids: CASSYSGGRAYEQYF.

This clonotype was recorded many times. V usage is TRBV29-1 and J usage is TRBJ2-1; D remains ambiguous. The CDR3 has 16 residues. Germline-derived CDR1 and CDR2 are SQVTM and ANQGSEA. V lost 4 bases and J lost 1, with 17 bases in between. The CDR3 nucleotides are TGCAGCGTTGTCGACCCGAGTGGAGCGTCCTACAATGAGCAGTTCTTC. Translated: CSVVDPSGASYNEQFF.

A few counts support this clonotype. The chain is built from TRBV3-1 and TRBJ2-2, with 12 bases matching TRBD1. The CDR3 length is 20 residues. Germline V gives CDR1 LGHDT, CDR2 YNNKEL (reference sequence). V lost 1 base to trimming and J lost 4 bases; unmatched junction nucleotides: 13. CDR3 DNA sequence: TGTGCCAGCAGCCAAGGCCTTGTGGGACAGGGGGCGCGGGTCACCGGGGAGCTGTTTTTT. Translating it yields CASSQGLVGQGARVTGELFF. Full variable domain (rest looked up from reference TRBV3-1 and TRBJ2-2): DTAVSQTPKYLVTQMGNDKSIKCEQNLGHDTMYWYKQDSKKFLKIMFSYNNKELIINETVPNRFSPKSPDKAHLNLHINSLELGDSAVYFCASSQGLVGQGARVTGELFFGEGSRLTVL.

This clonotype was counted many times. DNA of the CDR3: TGTGCCAGCACGGGACAGGGGGCGGGTTGGGAGACCCAGTACTTC. This sequence encodes CASTGQGAGWETQYF. The rearrangement links TRBV28 to TRBJ2-5, with TRBD1 identical over 12 bases. Trimming at V came to 7 bases and at J to 5 bases, leaving 8 bases not matched to a gene. In germline, CDR1 is MDHEN, CDR2 SYDVKM. The CDR3 is made up of 15 amino acids.

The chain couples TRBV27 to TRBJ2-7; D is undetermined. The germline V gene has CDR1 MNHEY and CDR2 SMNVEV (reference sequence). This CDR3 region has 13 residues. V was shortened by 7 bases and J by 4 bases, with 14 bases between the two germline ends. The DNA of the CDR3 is TGTGCCAGCACTGCTGCTACTGGTTACGAGCAGTACTTC. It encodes CASTAATGYEQYF.

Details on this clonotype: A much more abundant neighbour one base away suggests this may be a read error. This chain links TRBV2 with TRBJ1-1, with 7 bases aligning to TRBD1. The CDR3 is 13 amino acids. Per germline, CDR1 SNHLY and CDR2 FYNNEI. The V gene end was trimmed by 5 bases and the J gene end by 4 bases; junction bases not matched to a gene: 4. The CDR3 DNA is TGTGCCAGCAGTTACGCAGGGGGCACTGAAGCTTTCTTT. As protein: CASSYAGGTEAFF.